The clone carrying this TCR beta chain occurred a few times. The source of the sample is a study of T cell changes during pregnancy in multiple sclerosis. The protocol was immunoSEQ multiplex PCR, while the TCRdb copy is restricted to in-frame clones and leaves out a portion. The sample shows about 59,000 clones, about 94% of them seen only once. The germline CDR1 and CDR2 sequences are MGHDK and SYGVNS. There are 11 residues in the CDR3. The V end lost 6 bases, the J end lost 8 bases, and 10 bases lay between the germline ends. This rearrangement joins TRBV25-1 to TRBJ1-1; D is unclear. Sequenced here: peripheral blood, sampled in the third trimester of pregnancy. This TCR was sampled from a female donor in good health, enrolled as a control in a pregnancy study. CDR3 loop: CASRAEQEAFF. The CDR3 nucleotides are TGTGCCAGCAGGGCCGAACAGGAAGCTTTCTTT.